This T cell receptor (beta chain) was observed in a study of technical replicates of blood from several donors. TCRdb's copy holds only in-frame clones and misses some; the assay was immunoSEQ multiplex PCR. In the table there are some 76,000 clones, 94% of which are singletons. Per germline, CDR1 SGDLS and CDR2 YYNGEE. V gave up 4 bases and J gave up 0 bases, with 5 bases separating them. This CDR3 contains 13 residues. The genes are TRBV9 and TRBJ1-5; D gene unclear. Sequencing was performed on T cells isolated from PBMCs. The sequence was collected from a human donor in good health. CDR3 in amino acids: CASSSDSNQPQHF. CDR3 coding DNA: TGTGCCAGCAGCAGCGATAGCAATCAGCCCCAGCATTTT.